The count of the clone carrying this T cell receptor beta chain is one. Its antigen is currently unknown. This sample is drawn from a study of cytomegalovirus exposure and HLA in healthy donors. Germline CDR1 reads MGHDK; CDR2 reads SYGVNS. The CDR3 runs 15 residues. The trim removed 5 bases at V and 4 bases at J, leaving 10 bases unmatched. The PCR was carried out with 60 Vbeta primers and 13 Jbeta primers. Repertoires were generated with immunoSEQ multiplex PCR, while TCRdb's copy carries only in-frame clones and drops some. The sample holds about 140,000 clones, 70% to 85% seen once. Findings and limits, study-wide: Some 150 TCR beta chains were listed as cytomegalovirus-associated.

The V call is TRBV25-1, the J call TRBJ1-2; 7 bases align to TRBD1. Sequences were obtained from PBMCs. The sequence was collected from a woman between 40 and 55 years old in good health and CMV-seronegative. The CDR3 bases are TGTGCCAGCAGTCGCTCAGGGACAGCGCCCTATGGCTACACCTTC. This gives the protein CASSRSGTAPYGYTF.